These T cell receptor beta chains were read from a single sample in a study of response to subunit inactivated influenza vaccine. TCRdb used MiXCR to reprocess the RT-PCR reads, holding one entry per CDR3 protein. The sample contains a few hundred thousand distinct CDR3 sequences, 14% of which appear only once. This specimen was PBMCs from blood, taken 11 to 12 days after vaccination. These receptors were obtained from a man between 50 and 59 years old who received an inactivated influenza vaccine. The CDR3 runs from the conserved cysteine through the conserved F or W. The order of the fields is J gene, D gene, V gene, clone size, CDR3 protein, CDR3 DNA. D genes are given only for firm matches. Some rows mark clone size as missing; the rest say once, few, many or name a class of expanded clone.

J gene: TRBJ2-4; D gene: -; V gene: TRBV7-7; clone size: -; CDR3 protein: CASSLGPPGNIQYF; CDR3 DNA: TGTGCTAGCAGCTTAGGCCCTCCAGGGAACATTCAGTACTTC
J gene: TRBJ1-5; D gene: -; V gene: TRBV4-3; clone size: -; CDR3 protein: CASSQVSTGLSNQPQHF; CDR3 DNA: TGCGCCAGCAGCCAAGTGAGCACAGGTCTCAGCAATCAGCCCCAGCATTTT
J gene: TRBJ2-7; D gene: TRBD1; V gene: TRBV7-2; clone size: few; CDR3 protein: CASSLNGQGGYEQYF; CDR3 DNA: TGTGCCAGCAGCTTAAACGGACAGGGGGGGTACGAGCAGTACTTC
J gene: TRBJ2-1; D gene: -; V gene: TRBV20-1; clone size: few; CDR3 protein: CSARGPASHEQFF; CDR3 DNA: TGCAGTGCTAGAGGACCGGCCTCCCATGAGCAGTTCTTC
J gene: TRBJ2-2; D gene: TRBD2; V gene: TRBV14; clone size: few; CDR3 protein: CASSPIGQGGTGELFF; CDR3 DNA: TGTGCCAGCAGCCCCATCGGGCAGGGAGGGACCGGGGAGCTGTTTTTT
J gene: TRBJ2-3; D gene: -; V gene: TRBV12-3/TRBV12-4; clone size: -; CDR3 protein: CASSPTLVTQYF; CDR3 DNA: TGTGCCAGCAGCCCGACCCTAGTCACGCAGTATTTT
J gene: TRBJ2-5; D gene: -; V gene: TRBV20-1; clone size: few; CDR3 protein: CSARGWGARETQYF; CDR3 DNA: TGCAGTGCTAGAGGTTGGGGGGCCCGGGAGACCCAGTACTTC
J gene: TRBJ2-2; D gene: -; V gene: TRBV12-3/TRBV12-4; clone size: -; CDR3 protein: CASSGSTGELFF; CDR3 DNA: TGTGCCAGCAGCGGATCAACCGGGGAGCTGTTTTTT
J gene: TRBJ2-7; D gene: -; V gene: TRBV2; clone size: -; CDR3 protein: CASSESRVGFYEQYF; CDR3 DNA: TGTGCCAGCAGTGAATCGCGGGTTGGGTTCTACGAGCAGTACTTC
J gene: TRBJ2-3; D gene: -; V gene: TRBV24-1; clone size: many; CDR3 protein: CATSDFGGNADTQYF; CDR3 DNA: TGTGCCACCAGTGATTTTGGGGGAAACGCAGATACGCAGTATTTT
J gene: TRBJ2-1; D gene: -; V gene: TRBV20-1; clone size: few; CDR3 protein: CSARDEGRIYNEQFF; CDR3 DNA: TGCAGTGCTAGAGACGAGGGACGTATATACAATGAGCAGTTCTTC
J gene: TRBJ2-5; D gene: -; V gene: TRBV5-6; clone size: few; CDR3 protein: CASSLGRLNRERGETQYF; CDR3 DNA: TGTGCCAGCAGCTTGGGGAGATTAAACAGGGAGAGAGGAGAGACCCAGTACTTC
J gene: TRBJ1-5; D gene: TRBD1; V gene: TRBV6-7; clone size: many; CDR3 protein: CASSYSRQGGSNQPQHF; CDR3 DNA: TGTGCCAGCAGTTACTCGAGACAGGGGGGAAGCAATCAGCCCCAGCATTTT
J gene: TRBJ1-5; D gene: -; V gene: TRBV20-1; clone size: -; CDR3 protein: CSARDQSQGPFSQHF; CDR3 DNA: TGCAGTGCTAGAGATCAGTCCCAGGGGCCCTTCTCCCAGCATTTT
J gene: TRBJ1-2; D gene: -; V gene: TRBV12-3/TRBV12-4; clone size: -; CDR3 protein: CASSLWGANYGYTF; CDR3 DNA: TGTGCCAGCAGTTTGTGGGGAGCTAACTATGGCTACACCTTC
J gene: TRBJ2-1; D gene: TRBD2; V gene: TRBV15; clone size: -; CDR3 protein: CATSRPGLAYHNEQFF; CDR3 DNA: TGTGCCACCAGTAGACCGGGACTAGCCTACCACAATGAGCAGTTCTTC
J gene: TRBJ2-6; D gene: -; V gene: TRBV6-2/TRBV6-3; clone size: -; CDR3 protein: CASSSIGGKGGYSGANVLTF; CDR3 DNA: TGTGCCAGCAGTTCTATCGGAGGGAAGGGTGGTTACTCTGGGGCCAACGTCCTGACTTTC
J gene: TRBJ1-1; D gene: -; V gene: TRBV14; clone size: -; CDR3 protein: CASSQSGSEAFF; CDR3 DNA: TGTGCCAGCAGCCAATCGGGGTCTGAAGCTTTCTTT
J gene: TRBJ1-1; D gene: -; V gene: TRBV7-9; clone size: -; CDR3 protein: CASSTRDILNTEAFF; CDR3 DNA: TGTGCCAGCAGCACCCGGGACATCCTGAACACTGAAGCTTTCTTT
J gene: TRBJ2-1; D gene: -; V gene: TRBV6-5; clone size: few; CDR3 protein: CASSYSSEWDNEQFF; CDR3 DNA: TGTGCCAGCAGTTACTCGTCAGAGTGGGACAATGAGCAGTTCTTC
J gene: TRBJ2-5; D gene: TRBD2; V gene: TRBV29-1; clone size: few; CDR3 protein: CSVVTSGRLETQYF; CDR3 DNA: TGCAGCGTAGTTACTAGCGGGAGGTTGGAGACCCAGTACTTC
J gene: TRBJ1-1; D gene: -; V gene: TRBV29-1; clone size: many; CDR3 protein: CSGHTGYTEAFF; CDR3 DNA: TGCAGCGGCCATACAGGGTACACTGAAGCTTTCTTT
J gene: TRBJ2-7; D gene: TRBD2; V gene: TRBV20-1; clone size: few; CDR3 protein: CSARDWTSSHEQYF; CDR3 DNA: TGCAGTGCTAGAGATTGGACTAGCTCCCACGAGCAGTACTTC
J gene: TRBJ2-3; D gene: -; V gene: TRBV20-1; clone size: -; CDR3 protein: CSARAGLETQYF; CDR3 DNA: TGCAGTGCTAGAGCGGGATTAGAAACGCAGTATTTT
J gene: TRBJ2-3; D gene: TRBD1; V gene: TRBV12-3/TRBV12-4; clone size: -; CDR3 protein: CASSFRTGSLTDTQYF; CDR3 DNA: TGTGCCAGCAGTTTTAGGACAGGAAGCCTCACAGATACGCAGTATTTT
J gene: TRBJ1-5; D gene: -; V gene: TRBV18; clone size: -; CDR3 protein: CASSPNREWGNQPQHF; CDR3 DNA: TGTGCCAGCTCCCCCAACAGGGAGTGGGGCAATCAGCCCCAGCATTTT
J gene: TRBJ1-6; D gene: TRBD1; V gene: TRBV6-1; clone size: few; CDR3 protein: CASSEVTGTNSPLHF; CDR3 DNA: TGTGCCAGCAGTGAAGTGACAGGGACTAATTCACCCCTCCACTTT
J gene: TRBJ2-1; D gene: -; V gene: TRBV14; clone size: many; CDR3 protein: CASSIPGYNEQFF; CDR3 DNA: TGTGCCAGCAGCATACCGGGCTACAATGAGCAGTTCTTC